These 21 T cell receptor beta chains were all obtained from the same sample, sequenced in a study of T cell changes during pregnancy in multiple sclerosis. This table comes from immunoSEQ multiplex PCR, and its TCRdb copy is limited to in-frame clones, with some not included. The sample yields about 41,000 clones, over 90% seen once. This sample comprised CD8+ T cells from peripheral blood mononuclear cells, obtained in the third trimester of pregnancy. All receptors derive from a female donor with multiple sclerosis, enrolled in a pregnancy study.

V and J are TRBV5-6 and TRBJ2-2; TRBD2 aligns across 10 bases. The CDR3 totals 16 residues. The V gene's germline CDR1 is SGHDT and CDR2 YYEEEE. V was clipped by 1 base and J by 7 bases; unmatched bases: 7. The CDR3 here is CASSLYVAGGNGELFF. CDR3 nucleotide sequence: TGTGCCAGCAGCTTGTACGTAGCGGGGGGTAACGGGGAGCTGTTTTTT. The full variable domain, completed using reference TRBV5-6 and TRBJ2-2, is DAGVTQSPTHLIKTRGQQVTLRCSPKSGHDTVSWYQQALGQGPQFIFQYYEEEERQRGNFPDRFSGHQFPNYSSELNVNALLLGDSALYLCASSLYVAGGNGELFFGEGSRLTVL.

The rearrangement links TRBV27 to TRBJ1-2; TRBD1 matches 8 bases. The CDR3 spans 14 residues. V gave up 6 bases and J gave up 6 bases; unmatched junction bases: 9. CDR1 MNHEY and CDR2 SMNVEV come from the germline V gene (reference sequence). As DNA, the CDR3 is TGTGCCAGCAGCATTACAGGGGGTGGGGATGGCTACACCTTC. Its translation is CASSITGGGDGYTF.

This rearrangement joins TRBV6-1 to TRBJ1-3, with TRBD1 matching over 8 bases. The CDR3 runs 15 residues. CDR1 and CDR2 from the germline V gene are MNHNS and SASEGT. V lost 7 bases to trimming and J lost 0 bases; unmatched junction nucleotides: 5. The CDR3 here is CASNGQGDSGNTIYF. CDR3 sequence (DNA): TGTGCCAGCAACGGACAGGGCGACTCTGGAAACACCATATATTTT.

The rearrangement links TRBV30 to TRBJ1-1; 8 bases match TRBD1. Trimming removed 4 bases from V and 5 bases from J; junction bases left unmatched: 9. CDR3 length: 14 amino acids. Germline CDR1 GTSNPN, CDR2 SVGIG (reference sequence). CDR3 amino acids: CAWNTGGVRTEAFF. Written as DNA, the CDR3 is TGTGCCTGGAACACAGGGGGGGTTCGTACTGAAGCTTTCTTT.

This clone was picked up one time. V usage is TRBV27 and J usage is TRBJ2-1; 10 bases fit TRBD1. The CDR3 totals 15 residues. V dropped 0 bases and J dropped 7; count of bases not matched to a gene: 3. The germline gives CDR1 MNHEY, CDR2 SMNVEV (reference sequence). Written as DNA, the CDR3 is TGTGCCAGCAGTTTATCCAGACAGGGGGCGAATGAGCAGTTCTTC. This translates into CASSLSRQGANEQFF.

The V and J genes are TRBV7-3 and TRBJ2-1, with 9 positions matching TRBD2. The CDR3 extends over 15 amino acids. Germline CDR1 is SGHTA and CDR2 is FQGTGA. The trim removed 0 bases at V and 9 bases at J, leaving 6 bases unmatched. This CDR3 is CASSLTAGGPSEQFF. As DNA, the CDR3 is TGTGCCAGCAGCTTAACTGCGGGGGGGCCTAGTGAGCAGTTCTTC.

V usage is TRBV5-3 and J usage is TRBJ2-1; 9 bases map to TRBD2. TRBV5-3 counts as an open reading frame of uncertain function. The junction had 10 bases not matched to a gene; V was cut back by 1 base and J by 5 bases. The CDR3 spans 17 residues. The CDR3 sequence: CARSLCVAGGHDNEQFF. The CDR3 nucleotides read TGTGCCAGAAGCTTGTGTGTCGCGGGAGGGCACGACAATGAGCAGTTCTTC.

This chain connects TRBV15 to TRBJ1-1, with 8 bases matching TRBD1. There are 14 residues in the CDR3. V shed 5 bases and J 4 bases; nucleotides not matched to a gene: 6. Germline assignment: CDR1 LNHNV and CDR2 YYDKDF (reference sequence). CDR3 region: CATSQDRGATEAFF. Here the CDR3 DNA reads TGTGCCACCAGCCAAGACAGGGGAGCCACTGAAGCTTTCTTT.

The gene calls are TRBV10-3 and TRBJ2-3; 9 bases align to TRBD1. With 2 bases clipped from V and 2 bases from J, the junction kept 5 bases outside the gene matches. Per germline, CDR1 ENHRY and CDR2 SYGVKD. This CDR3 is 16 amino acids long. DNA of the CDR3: TGTGCCATCAGTGAGACCGGGACAGGGATCACAGATACGCAGTATTTT. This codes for CAISETGTGITDTQYF.

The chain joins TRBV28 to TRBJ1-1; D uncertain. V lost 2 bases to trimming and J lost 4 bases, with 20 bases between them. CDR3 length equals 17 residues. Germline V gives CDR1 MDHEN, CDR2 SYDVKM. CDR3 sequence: CASSLGFDTPAGTEAFF. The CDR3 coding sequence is TGTGCCAGCAGTTTAGGGTTCGACACTCCGGCGGGCACTGAAGCTTTCTTT.

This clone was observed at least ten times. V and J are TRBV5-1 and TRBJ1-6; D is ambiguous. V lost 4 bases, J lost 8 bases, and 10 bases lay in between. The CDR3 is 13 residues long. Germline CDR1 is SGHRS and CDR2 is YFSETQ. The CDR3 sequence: CASSLYGDSPLHF. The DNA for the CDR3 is TGCGCCAGCAGCCTTTACGGGGATTCACCCCTCCACTTT.

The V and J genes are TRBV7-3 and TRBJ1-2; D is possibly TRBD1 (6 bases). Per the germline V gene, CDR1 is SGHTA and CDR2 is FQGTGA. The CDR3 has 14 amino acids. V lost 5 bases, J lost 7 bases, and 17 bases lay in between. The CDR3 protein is CASSPTGGGVGYTF. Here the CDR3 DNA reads TGTGCCAGCAGCCCAACGGGGGGGGGCGTTGGCTACACCTTC.

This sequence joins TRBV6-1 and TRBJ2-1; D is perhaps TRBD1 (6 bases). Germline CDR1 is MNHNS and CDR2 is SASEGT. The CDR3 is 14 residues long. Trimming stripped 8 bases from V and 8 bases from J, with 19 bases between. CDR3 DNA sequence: TGTGCCAGCGCCGACAGGAAGGTGATATATGAGCAGTTCTTC. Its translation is CASADRKVIYEQFF.

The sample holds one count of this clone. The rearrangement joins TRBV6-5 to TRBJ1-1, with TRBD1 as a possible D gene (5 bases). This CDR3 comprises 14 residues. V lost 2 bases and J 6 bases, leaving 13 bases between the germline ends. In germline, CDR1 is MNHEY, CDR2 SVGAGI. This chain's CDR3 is CASSYQGTLAEAFF. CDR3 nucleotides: TGTGCCAGCAGTTACCAGGGAACGTTGGCTGAAGCTTTCTTT.

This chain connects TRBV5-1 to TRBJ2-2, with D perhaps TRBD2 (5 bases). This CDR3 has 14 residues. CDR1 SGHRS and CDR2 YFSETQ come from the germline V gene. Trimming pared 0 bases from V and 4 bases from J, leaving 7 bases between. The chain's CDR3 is CASSLGGGTGELFF. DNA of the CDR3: TGCGCCAGCAGCTTGGGTGGAGGCACCGGGGAGCTGTTTTTT. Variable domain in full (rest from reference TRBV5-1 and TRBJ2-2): KAGVTQTPRYLIKTRGQQVTLSCSPISGHRSVSWYQQTPGQGLQFLFEYFSETQRNKGNFPGRFSGRQFSNSRSEMNVSTLELGDSALYLCASSLGGGTGELFFGEGSRLTVL.

The CDR3 DNA sequence: TGTGCCAGCAGTTTCGGCAGGGGGAGCAATCAGCCCCAGCATTTT. It encodes CASSFGRGSNQPQHF. The V call is TRBV27, the J call TRBJ1-5; 7 bases fit TRBD1. V dropped 3 bases and J dropped 1; count of bases not matched to a gene: 3. CDR3 length: 15 amino acids. The V gene's germline CDR1 is MNHEY and CDR2 SMNVEV (reference sequence).

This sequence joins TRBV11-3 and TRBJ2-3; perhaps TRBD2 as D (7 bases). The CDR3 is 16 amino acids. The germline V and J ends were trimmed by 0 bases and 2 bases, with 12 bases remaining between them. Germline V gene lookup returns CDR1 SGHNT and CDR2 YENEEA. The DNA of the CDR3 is TGTGCCAGCAGCTTAGATCGAGGGGGGGCCACAGATACGCAGTATTTT. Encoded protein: CASSLDRGGATDTQYF.

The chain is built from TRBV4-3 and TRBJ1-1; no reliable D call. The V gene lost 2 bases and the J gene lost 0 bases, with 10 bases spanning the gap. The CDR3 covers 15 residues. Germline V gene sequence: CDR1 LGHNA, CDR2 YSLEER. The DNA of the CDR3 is TGCGCCAGCAGCCAAAGTAAAGCTCTGAACACTGAAGCTTTCTTT. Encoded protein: CASSQSKALNTEAFF.

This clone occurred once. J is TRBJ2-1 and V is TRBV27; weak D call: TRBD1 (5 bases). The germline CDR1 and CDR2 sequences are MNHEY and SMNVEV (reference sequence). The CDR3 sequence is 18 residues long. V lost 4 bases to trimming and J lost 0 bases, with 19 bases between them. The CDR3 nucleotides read TGTGCCAGCAGTTCTCTGGCGTTAGGGGCCAGCTCCTACAATGAGCAGTTCTTC. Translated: CASSSLALGASSYNEQFF.

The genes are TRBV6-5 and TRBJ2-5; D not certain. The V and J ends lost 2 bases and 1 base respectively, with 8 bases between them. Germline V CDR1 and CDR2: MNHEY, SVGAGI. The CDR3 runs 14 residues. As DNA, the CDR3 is TGTGCCAGCAGTTACGGGCAGTTCCAAGAGACCCAGTACTTC. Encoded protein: CASSYGQFQETQYF.

The CDR3 here is CASSGTGTGVKIYEQYF. The CDR3 DNA sequence: TGTGCCAGCAGCGGTACCGGGACAGGGGTTAAAATCTACGAGCAGTACTTC. The V gene is TRBV14, the J gene TRBJ2-7, with 10 bases identical to TRBD1. J was trimmed by 3 bases and V by 5 bases; bases with no gene match: 13. CDR1 and CDR2 from the germline V gene are SGHDN and FVKESK. CDR3 length: 17 residues.